This is a list of T cell receptor beta chains from one sample in a study of blood T cell repertoires in COVID-19. Measured with immunoSEQ multiplex PCR; TCRdb has only the in-frame clones, and not every one. The sample lists tens of thousands of clones; around four fifths were seen once. Sample: peripheral blood. Source of these receptors: a human donor in a cohort sampled during active COVID-19. Each CDR3 is given with its conserved first and last residue.

CDR3 protein	V gene	J gene
CSVDGGEKLFF	TRBV29-1	TRBJ1-4
CASSQPDRSYEQYF	TRBV4-1	TRBJ2-7
CASSPDSGVVGNEQFF	TRBV7-2	TRBJ2-1
CASSLAFGGAPGEQFF	TRBV7-2	TRBJ2-1
CAIGGTETQYF	TRBV5-4	TRBJ2-5
CASSEKGTRSGEQYF	TRBV6-1	TRBJ2-7
CASSHPGWDGYTF	TRBV11-2	TRBJ1-2
CSATDRRAAKNIQYF	TRBV20-1	TRBJ2-4
CATSRGGGHSGGQETQYF	TRBV15	TRBJ2-5
CASSLRGQETQYF	TRBV3-1/TRBV3-2	TRBJ2-5
CATRLAGGHEQFF	TRBV11-2	TRBJ2-1
CAISETGEGEETQYF	TRBV10-3	TRBJ2-5
CASSPGDPGTGVGYGYTF	TRBV18	TRBJ1-2
CASSLQGQGNQPQHF	TRBV6-2/TRBV6-3	TRBJ1-5